The sequence of this TCR beta chain was determined in a study of cytomegalovirus exposure and HLA in healthy donors. This clone occurred a few times. What it recognizes is unknown. The trim removed 5 bases at V and 7 bases at J, leaving 16 bases unmatched. This CDR3 contains 16 residues. Germline V gives CDR1 MDHEN, CDR2 SYDVKM. Healthy bone marrow donors formed the donor group. Regarding the study as a whole: For TCR beta chains, V- and J-gene trimming was later linked to a missense DCLRE1C variant. In a later analysis, DRB1 alleles had the most associated TCRs; HLA-C alleles the fewest. Several V segments, TRBV6-2 and TRBV6-3 among them, could not be told apart and were dropped.

The study ran its PCR with 60 Vbeta and 13 Jbeta primers. The protocol was immunoSEQ multiplex PCR, while the TCRdb copy is restricted to in-frame clones and leaves out a portion. This table has under 200,000 clones, around 78% appearing once. The source material was PBMCs. This TCR came from a man aged 25-45 years in good health and CMV-seronegative. The chain has TRBV28 and TRBJ1-2; TRBD1 matches 7 bases. CDR3 sequence reads: CASSAGLGQTVGGYTF. CDR3 DNA: TGTGCCAGCAGTGCCGGATTGGGACAGACGGTGGGTGGCTACACCTTC.